The 18 T cell receptor beta chains in this list originate from one sample, sequenced in a study of control samples from healthy donors and cancer patients (dated by TCRdb to the early 2020s). The library came from the immunoSEQ multiplex PCR assay. What TCRdb holds here is the immuneACCESS table cut down to in-frame rearrangements. Part of the clones is not present; checked against another copy, under half of the missing clones reflect an unresolved V gene, and the others are unexplained. The sample table shows some 37,000 clones, and more than 85% are seen once. The ten biggest clones cover approximately 3.9% of the sample. Sample: blood. The origin of the receptors is a woman aged 45-65 years in good health.

This chain connects TRBV7-9 to TRBJ1-1; no clear D. The CDR3 is 14 residues long. Deletions cut 3 bases from V and 0 bases from J, with 8 bases between. Germline values: CDR1 SEHNR, CDR2 FQNEAQ (reference sequence). The CDR3 reads CASSFKGVNTEAFF. The CDR3 bases are TGTGCCAGCAGCTTCAAAGGAGTGAACACTGAAGCTTTCTTT.

The chain is built from TRBV29-1 and TRBJ1-1; D call uncertain. The CDR3 loop spans 13 amino acids. The germline CDR1 and CDR2 sequences are SQVTM and ANQGSEA. With 7 bases removed from V and 1 base from J, the gap between germline ends came to 13 bases. Here the CDR3 DNA reads TGCAGCGCAGCTCGGGCAGAGAACACTGAAGCTTTCTTT. Encoded protein: CSAARAENTEAFF.

This chain connects TRBV24-1 to TRBJ2-3; 11 bases match TRBD2. This CDR3 contains 17 residues. The germline V gene has CDR1 KGHDR and CDR2 SFDVKD. V shed 4 bases, J shed 0 bases, and the junction held 5 bases outside the gene matches. The CDR3 region is CATSETSGGTSTDTQYF. The CDR3 DNA sequence: TGTGCCACCAGTGAAACTAGCGGGGGTACTAGCACAGATACGCAGTATTTT.

DNA for the CDR3: TGCGCCAGCAGCTTGGAGCCCAGCGTCAACGAGCAGTACTTC. It codes for CASSLEPSVNEQYF. The rearrangement links TRBV5-1 to TRBJ2-7; D uncertain. The CDR3 runs to 14 residues. Trimming stripped 0 bases from V and 5 bases from J, with 12 bases between. Germline V CDR1 and CDR2: SGHRS, YFSETQ.

The chain combines TRBV2 with TRBJ2-7; no clear D gene. Trimming cost V 4 bases and J 5 bases, with 18 bases left between them. Germline V gives CDR1 SNHLY, CDR2 FYNNEI. The CDR3 length is 15 residues. CDR3 sequence reads: CASSVNKGSSDEQYF. In DNA, the CDR3 is TGTGCCAGCAGTGTAAATAAGGGTAGCAGCGACGAGCAGTACTTC.

This chain joins TRBV2 and TRBJ1-1; the D gene is possibly TRBD1 (5 bases). There are 14 residues in the CDR3. Germline V gene lookup returns CDR1 SNHLY and CDR2 FYNNEI. V lost 8 bases, J lost 4 bases, and 17 bases lay in between. CDR3 in DNA: TGTGCCAGCGGTGCTGAGGGGCACGGCACTGAAGCTTTCTTT. Translated, it gives CASGAEGHGTEAFF.

As concerns this clone: The junction differs from germline at one of its ends, possibly a read error. Other DNA sequences in the sample encode the same CDR3. V gene TRBV5-1 combines with J gene TRBJ1-1; perhaps TRBD1 as D (5 bases). Per the germline V gene, CDR1 is SGHRS and CDR2 is YFSETQ. The CDR3 totals 14 residues. In DNA, the CDR3 is TGCGCCAGCAGTCCTGGGTCAGGGAACACTGAAGCGTTCTTT. Its translation: CASSPGSGNTEAFF.

The J gene is TRBJ1-3, the V gene TRBV6-2 or TRBV6-3; D is undetermined. V gave up 5 bases and J gave up 0 bases, with 5 bases separating them. The CDR3 contains 13 residues. Germline V lookup: CDR1 MNHEY, CDR2 SVGEGT. The CDR3 here is CASSGTSGNTIYF. The CDR3 region has the DNA TGTGCCAGCAGTGGAACCTCTGGAAACACCATATATTTT.

The chain is built from TRBV19 and TRBJ1-2; the D gene is possibly TRBD1 (5 bases). Trimming pared 9 bases from V and 0 bases from J, leaving 11 bases between. This CDR3 is 13 amino acids long. Per the germline V gene, CDR1 is LNHDA and CDR2 is SQIVND (reference sequence). The CDR3 bases are TGTGCCAGCGAAGGGACGGCTAACTATGGCTACACCTTC. It specifies CASEGTANYGYTF.

The J gene is TRBJ1-2, the V gene TRBV16, with D unresolved. V shed 2 bases and J shed 8 bases, with 15 bases lying between them. The CDR3 loop spans 14 amino acids. Germline V gene lookup returns CDR1 KGHSY and CDR2 FQNENV. The CDR3 reads CASSQEEGTGGYTF. The DNA of the CDR3 is TGTGCCAGCAGCCAAGAAGAAGGAACGGGAGGCTACACCTTC.

This rearrangement joins TRBV5-4 to TRBJ2-5; no clear D. Between the trimmed V and J ends, which lost 2 bases and 5 bases, there was a span of 4 bases. CDR3 length: 11 residues. From germline, CDR1 is SGHNT and CDR2 YYREEE (reference sequence). CDR3 in DNA: TGTGCCAGCAGCTTTGGGGAGACCCAGTACTTC. Amino acids: CASSFGETQYF.

The CDR3 loop reads CASSRTTNYGYTF. CDR3 sequence (DNA): TGTGCCAGTTCTCGCACGACTAACTATGGCTACACCTTC. V usage is TRBV19 and J usage is TRBJ1-2, with D unclear. The CDR3 runs 13 residues. Germline assignment: CDR1 LNHDA and CDR2 SQIVND (reference sequence). V was clipped by 8 bases and J by 0 bases, with 10 bases between them.

The chain is built from TRBV9 and TRBJ2-3, with TRBD1 matching over 10 bases. CDR1 SGDLS and CDR2 YYNGEE come from the germline V gene. Germline trimming cut 4 bases from V and 6 bases from J; bases unmatched to any gene: 8. The CDR3 extends over 15 amino acids. The CDR3 sequence: CASSSAGTGVDTQYF. CDR3 DNA: TGTGCCAGCAGCTCGGCGGGGACAGGGGTGGATACGCAGTATTTT.

This clone was found once. This chain links TRBV4-3 with TRBJ2-3, with D perhaps matching TRBD1 (5 bases). The CDR3 covers 16 residues. Deletions cut 2 bases from V and 1 base from J, with 13 bases between. CDR1 is LGHNA and CDR2 is YSLEER in the germline V gene. CDR3 sequence reads: CASSQKGRVGTDTQYF. The CDR3 nucleotides are TGCGCCAGCAGCCAAAAGGGCAGGGTTGGCACAGATACGCAGTATTTT.

The chain recombines TRBV18 with TRBJ2-5; D not certain. The V gene lost 4 bases and the J gene lost 2 bases, with 5 bases spanning the gap. Per germline, CDR1 KGHSH and CDR2 LQKENI. This CDR3 has 12 amino acids. CDR3 coding DNA: TGTGCCAGCTCACAGAAACAAGAGACCCAGTACTTC. It specifies CASSQKQETQYF.

The chain recombines TRBV4-3 with TRBJ1-4, with D possibly being TRBD1 (6 bases). Trimming removed 1 base from V and 6 bases from J, with 9 bases in between. Germline assignment: CDR1 LGHNA and CDR2 YSLEER. CDR3 length: 14 amino acids. The CDR3 coding sequence is TGCGCCAGCAGCCAAGTGGGGGCTGATGAAAAACTGTTTTTT. Translation: CASSQVGADEKLFF.

This chain links TRBV6-6 with TRBJ1-5; D call uncertain. The V end lost 7 bases, the J end lost 0 bases, and 4 bases lay between the germline ends. CDR3 length equals 12 residues. The germline V gene has CDR1 MNHNY and CDR2 SVGAGI (reference sequence). In nucleotides, the CDR3 is TGTGCCAGCAAAACTAGCAATCAGCCCCAGCATTTT. This encodes CASKTSNQPQHF.

The chain couples TRBV7-2 to TRBJ1-1, with a possible D match to TRBD1 (5 bases). The CDR3 totals 17 residues. V lost 2 bases to trimming and J lost 0 bases, with 16 bases between them. Per germline, CDR1 SGHTA and CDR2 FQGNSA. The CDR3 loop is CASSLLSGTDMNTEAFF. The CDR3 DNA reads as TGTGCCAGCAGCTTACTCTCAGGGACGGATATGAACACTGAAGCTTTCTTT.